This TCR beta chain originates from a study of beta chain features in type 1 diabetes. Study overall: Comparable age, gender and cell yields were observed in patients relative to healthy donors.

Isolated RNA was reverse transcribed in full, so expressed TCRB transcripts were sequenced. TCRdb keeps only in-frame clones here, not all; method: immunoSEQ multiplex PCR. The table records 310,000 or so clones, around 7.6% of them present only once. Whole-study results and caveats: Within each of all four CD4+ subsets, Type 1 diabetes patients had TCRB CDR3s that were moderately but significantly shorter.

The CDR3 covers 14 residues. The germline gives CDR1 LNHDA, CDR2 SQIVND (reference sequence). V was pared by 7 bases and J by 4 bases, with 16 bases between. There are a few counts of this clone. Its specificity is not known. Material for sequencing was central memory CD4+ T cells from blood. This receptor was taken from a woman aged 18 to 35 in good health. The chain employs TRBV19 and TRBJ1-2; D perhaps matches TRBD1 (5 bases). CDR3: CASTPRPGPYGYTF. CDR3 nucleotides: TGTGCCAGTACTCCTCGTCCGGGACCCTATGGCTACACCTTC.